The entry that follows covers one TCR beta chain sequence. Germline lookup yields CDR1 SGHVS and CDR2 FQNEAQ. CDR3 length equals 13 residues. This entry belongs to a study of cytomegalovirus exposure and HLA in healthy donors. 60 Vbeta and 13 Jbeta primers were used in PCR. Clones were read by immunoSEQ multiplex PCR, and TCRdb kept only the in-frame ones, dropping some. There are roughly 160,000 clones in the sample; more than 65% occur only once, and approximately 1.8% lies in the top ten. The sequence was obtained from a woman between 25 and 40 years old in good health and CMV-seronegative. The sequenced sample consisted of PBMCs. This sequence joins TRBV7-8 and TRBJ2-5, with D perhaps matching TRBD1 (5 bases). Gene TRBJ2-7 matches the end of the DNA better, so the J call may be wrong. In DNA, the CDR3 is TGTGCCAGCAGCATACCAGGGTTCTACGAGCAGTACTTC. Protein: CASSIPGFYEQYF.